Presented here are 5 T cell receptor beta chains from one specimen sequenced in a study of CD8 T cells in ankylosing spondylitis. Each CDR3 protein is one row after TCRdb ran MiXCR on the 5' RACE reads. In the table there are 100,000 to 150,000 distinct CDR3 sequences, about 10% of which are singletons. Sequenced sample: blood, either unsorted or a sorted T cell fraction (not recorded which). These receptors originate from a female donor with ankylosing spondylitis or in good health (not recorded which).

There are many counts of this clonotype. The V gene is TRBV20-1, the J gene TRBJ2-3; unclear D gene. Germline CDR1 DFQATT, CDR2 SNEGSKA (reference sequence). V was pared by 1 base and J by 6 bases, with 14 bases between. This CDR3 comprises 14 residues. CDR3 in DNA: TGCAGTGCTAGAGGGGCCCGAAAGGGTGATACGCAGTATTTT. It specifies CSARGARKGDTQYF.

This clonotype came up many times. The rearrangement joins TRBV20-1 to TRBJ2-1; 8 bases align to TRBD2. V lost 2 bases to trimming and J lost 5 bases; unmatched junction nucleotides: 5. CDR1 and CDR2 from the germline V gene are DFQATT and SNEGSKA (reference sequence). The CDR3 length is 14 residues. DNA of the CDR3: TGCAGTGCTAGAACCGGGGGGGGGCACAATGAGCAGTTCTTC. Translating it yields CSARTGGGHNEQFF.

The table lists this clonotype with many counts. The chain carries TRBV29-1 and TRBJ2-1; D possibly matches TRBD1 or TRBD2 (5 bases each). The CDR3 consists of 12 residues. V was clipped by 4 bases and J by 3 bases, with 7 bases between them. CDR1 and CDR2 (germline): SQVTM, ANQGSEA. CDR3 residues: CSVGDGYNEQFF. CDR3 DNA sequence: TGCAGCGTTGGGGACGGCTACAATGAGCAGTTCTTC.

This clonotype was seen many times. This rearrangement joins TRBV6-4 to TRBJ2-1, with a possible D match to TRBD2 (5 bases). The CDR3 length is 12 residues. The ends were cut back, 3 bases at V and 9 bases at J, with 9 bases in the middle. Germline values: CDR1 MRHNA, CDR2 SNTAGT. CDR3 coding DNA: TGTGCCAGCAGTGAGGCGGGTCGTGAGCAGTTCTTC. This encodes CASSEAGREQFF.

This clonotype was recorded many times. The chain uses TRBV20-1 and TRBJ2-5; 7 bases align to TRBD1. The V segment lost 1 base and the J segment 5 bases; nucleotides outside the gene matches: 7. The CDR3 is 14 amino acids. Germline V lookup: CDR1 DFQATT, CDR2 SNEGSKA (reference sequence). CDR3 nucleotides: TGCAGTGCTAGAGCCGAGGACAGGCTGGAGACCCAGTACTTC. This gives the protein CSARAEDRLETQYF.